These 19 T cell receptor beta chains were all obtained from the same sample, sequenced in a study of T cells in Graves' hyperthyroidism and ophthalmopathy. It was RNA transcripts that yielded the amplified TCR beta CDR3 regions. HTBI primers were used for first-round RT-PCR of the TCR CDR3. TCRdb re-derived calls from the multiplex PCR reads in MiXCR, one entry per CDR3 protein. Here the sample spans about 510,000 distinct CDR3 sequences, 12% to 15% being singletons. Material for sequencing was blood. Receptors were obtained from a middle-aged woman with Graves' hyperthyroidism.

In this sample, this clonotype turned up many times. This rearrangement joins TRBV5-6 to TRBJ2-1; D is unclear. V lost 4 bases to trimming and J lost 3 bases, with 17 bases between them. Germline assignment: CDR1 SGHDT and CDR2 YYEEEE. The CDR3 spans 16 residues. The CDR3 DNA sequence: TGTGCCAGCAGCCACCCCAGGACGGACGTCTACAATGAGCAGTTCTTC. Encoded protein: CASSHPRTDVYNEQFF.

This chain connects TRBV6-5 to TRBJ1-5; maybe TRBD1 (5 bases). The CDR3 loop spans 14 amino acids. Germline V gene sequence: CDR1 MNHEY, CDR2 SVGAGI. V dropped 2 bases and J dropped 4 bases, with 9 bases sitting between them. The CDR3 protein is CASSYGTINQPQHF. For the CDR3, the DNA is TGTGCCAGCAGTTACGGGACCATTAATCAGCCCCAGCATTTT.

This clonotype has a count of ten or more. V is TRBV18 and J is TRBJ2-3, with D unclear. The V end was cut by 6 bases, the J end by 1 base, with 8 bases between. CDR1 and CDR2 from the germline V gene are KGHSH and LQKENI. The CDR3 is made up of 13 amino acids. For the CDR3, the DNA is TGTGCCAGCTCGCAATCCGGCACAGATACGCAGTATTTT. The encoded protein is CASSQSGTDTQYF.

The chain is built from TRBV30 and TRBJ2-5; 8 nucleotides align to TRBD2. Germline-derived CDR1 and CDR2 are GTSNPN and SVGIG (reference sequence). The CDR3 contains 14 residues. V lost 3 bases, J lost 2 bases, and 5 bases stayed unmatched. CDR3 DNA: TGTGCCTGGAGGTCTAGCGGGTTACAAGAGACCCAGTACTTC. Amino acid sequence: CAWRSSGLQETQYF.

This rearrangement joins TRBV7-8 to TRBJ2-7; D is ambiguous. With 5 bases removed from V and 7 bases from J, the gap between germline ends came to 15 bases. The CDR3 consists of 13 residues. Germline CDR1 is SGHVS and CDR2 is FQNEAQ. The CDR3 bases are TGTGCCAGCAGCGCGATCAGATTAGGGGAGCAGTACTTC. It yields the protein CASSAIRLGEQYF.

This clonotype was recorded many times. V usage is TRBV12-3 or TRBV12-4 and J usage is TRBJ2-1; D is unresolved. This CDR3 is built from 15 residues. V lost 3 bases and J 0 bases, leaving 9 bases between the germline ends. The CDR3 here is CASSFFAGSYNEQFF. The CDR3 DNA follows: TGTGCCAGCAGTTTTTTTGCCGGCTCCTACAATGAGCAGTTCTTC.

A note on this clonotype: An end of the junction does not agree with germline; a read error may underlie this. This rearrangement joins TRBV6-1 to TRBJ2-1; unclear D gene. This CDR3 is 12 amino acids long. CDR1 MNHNS and CDR2 SASEGT come from the germline V gene. CDR3 sequence: CASSELRNEQLF. In DNA, the CDR3 is TGTGCCAGCAGTGAATTAAGAAATGAGCAGCTCTTC.

This clonotype has a count of ten or more. The DNA for the CDR3 is TGTGCCAGCAGCGTAGCCCCTAGGGGAAGTGAGCAGTTCTTC. Its translation: CASSVAPRGSEQFF. The rearrangement joins TRBV9 to TRBJ2-1, with D possibly TRBD1 on 5 matching bases. The CDR3 consists of 14 residues. Germline CDR1 and CDR2: SGDLS and YYNGEE. Trimming removed 0 bases from V and 9 bases from J, with 13 bases in between.

This clonotype was recorded many times. The chain recombines TRBV14 with TRBJ2-1; D gene unclear. CDR3 length: 15 amino acids. Germline-derived CDR1 and CDR2 are SGHDN and FVKESK. Between the trimmed V and J ends, which lost 1 base and 0 bases, there was a span of 7 bases. CDR3 amino acids: CASSQGSSSYNEQFF. In nucleotides, the CDR3 is TGTGCCAGCAGCCAAGGGTCGAGCTCCTACAATGAGCAGTTCTTC.

This clonotype was counted at least ten times. J is TRBJ2-5 and V is TRBV20-1, with a possible D match to TRBD1 (5 bases). V lost 4 bases, J lost 5 bases, and 5 bases lay in between. This CDR3 region has 10 residues. Germline values: CDR1 DFQATT, CDR2 SNEGSKA (reference sequence). For the CDR3, the DNA is TGCAGTGCTAACAGGGAGACCCAGTACTTC. Encoded protein: CSANRETQYF.

This clonotype was counted a few times. V and J are TRBV11-2 and TRBJ1-5; D uncertain. CDR1 is SGHAT and CDR2 is FQNNGV in the germline V gene. Trimming took 3 bases from V and 1 from J, leaving 10 bases between them. The CDR3 length is 15 residues. CDR3 nucleotide sequence: TGTGCCAGCAGCTTGCTGGGGTCGAGCAATCAGCCCCAGCATTTT. Translation: CASSLLGSSNQPQHF.

The chain links TRBV5-8 to TRBJ1-4; no firm D call. CDR1 is SGHTS and CDR2 is YDEGEE in the germline V gene. This CDR3 has 16 residues. Trimming stripped 4 bases from V and 8 bases from J, with 21 bases between. In nucleotides, the CDR3 is TGTGCCAGCAGCGGAGGCGAGTGGGCGTCCAGGGAAAAACTGTTTTTT. Its translation is CASSGGEWASREKLFF.

The chain joins TRBV7-2 to TRBJ2-1; 15 bases line up with TRBD2. The CDR3 is 15 amino acids. In germline, CDR1 is SGHTA, CDR2 FQGNSA. V was clipped by 6 bases and J by 7 bases; unmatched bases: 4. The CDR3 DNA is TGTGCCAGCAGGTCCGGGACTAGCGGGAGGAATGAGCAGTTCTTC. Protein product: CASRSGTSGRNEQFF.

This chain links TRBV20-1 with TRBJ2-7; 7 bases agree with TRBD2. V lost 5 bases, J lost 9 bases, and 10 bases stayed unmatched. Germline V gene sequence: CDR1 DFQATT, CDR2 SNEGSKA (reference sequence). CDR3 length: 12 residues. The CDR3 spells CSAPLADYRQYF. The CDR3 DNA reads as TGCAGTGCTCCTCTAGCGGACTACCGGCAGTACTTC.

Many counts were recorded for this clonotype. This chain connects TRBV7-2 to TRBJ2-2, with D hard to call. Germline loops: CDR1 SGHTA, CDR2 FQGNSA. The CDR3 is 14 residues long. V shed 4 bases and J shed 1 base, with 7 bases lying between them. The DNA for the CDR3 is TGTGCCAGCAGCTCAGATATGAACACCGGGGAGCTGTTTTTT. Translation gives CASSSDMNTGELFF. Full variable domain (outside the CDR3, taken from reference TRBV7-2 and TRBJ2-2): GAGVSQSPSNKVTEKGKDVELRCDPISGHTALYWYRQSLGQGLEFLIYFQGNSAPDKSGLPSDRFSAERTGGSVSTLTIQRTQQEDSAVYLCASSSDMNTGELFFGEGSRLTVL.

Ten or more counts support this clonotype. The chain links TRBV18 to TRBJ1-1, with D uncertain. The germline V gene has CDR1 KGHSH and CDR2 LQKENI. The CDR3 is 15 amino acids. Trimming removed 3 bases from V and 0 bases from J, with 11 bases in between. CDR3 residues: CASSPGQAMNTEAFF. The CDR3 DNA sequence: TGTGCCAGCTCACCCGGGCAGGCAATGAACACTGAAGCTTTCTTT.

This clonotype was seen repeatedly, ten times or more. V gene TRBV6-6 combines with J gene TRBJ2-1; TRBD2 matches at 13 bases. From germline, CDR1 is MNHNY and CDR2 SVGAGI (reference sequence). This CDR3 spans 15 amino acids. The junction had 0 bases not matched to a gene; V was cut back by 1 base and J by 6 bases. CDR3 region: CASSYWTSGGNEQFF. As DNA, the CDR3 is TGTGCCAGCAGTTACTGGACTAGCGGGGGCAATGAGCAGTTCTTC.

About this clonotype itself: A read error may explain this, as a much larger clone is one base away. The chain is built from TRBV28 and TRBJ2-2; TRBD2 is a possible D gene (5 bases). Germline CDR1 and CDR2: MDHEN and SYDVKM. This CDR3 is 12 amino acids long. Trimming removed 8 bases at V and 4 bases at J, with 8 bases between. The CDR3 nucleotides are TGTGCCAGCGAGGGAATCACCGGGGAGCTGTTTTTT. Translation gives CASEGITGELFF.

This clonotype was picked up a small number of times. This chain links TRBV5-1 with TRBJ2-5; 12 nucleotides align to TRBD2. Germline CDR1 SGHRS, CDR2 YFSETQ. The CDR3 runs to 16 residues. Losses at the gene ends were 4 bases for V and 3 bases for J; bases not matched to a gene: 7. CDR3 amino acids: CASSTGTSGPEETQYF. DNA of the CDR3: TGCGCCAGCAGCACCGGGACTAGCGGGCCAGAAGAGACCCAGTACTTC.